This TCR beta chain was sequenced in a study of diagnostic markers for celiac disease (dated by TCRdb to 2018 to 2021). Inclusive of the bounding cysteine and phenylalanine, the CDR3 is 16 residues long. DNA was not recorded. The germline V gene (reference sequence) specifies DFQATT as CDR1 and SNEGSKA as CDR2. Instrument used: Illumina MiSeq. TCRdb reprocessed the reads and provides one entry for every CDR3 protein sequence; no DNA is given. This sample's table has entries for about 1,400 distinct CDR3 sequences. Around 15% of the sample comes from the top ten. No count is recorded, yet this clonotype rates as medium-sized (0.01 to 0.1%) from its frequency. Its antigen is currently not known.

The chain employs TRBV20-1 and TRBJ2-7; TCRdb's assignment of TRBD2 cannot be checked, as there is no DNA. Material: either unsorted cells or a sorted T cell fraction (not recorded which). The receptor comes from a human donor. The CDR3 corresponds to CSARSQERTRGNEQYF.